This T cell receptor beta chain was captured by sequencing in a study of persistence of HIV-infected CD4 T cells. Across the whole study: Donors were ART-treated; their CMV- and Gag-responding CD4+ T cells were isolated. Notes on the study in general: TCR analyses could not target the rare provirus-carrying CMV-responding cells. Compared with CD3/CD28-stimulated cells, CMV- and Gag-responding cells showed lower TCRbeta richness. Degenerate expanded CDR3beta sequences were enriched among CMV- and Gag-responding cells.

An overlapping HIV-1 Gag peptide pool stimulated these cells at roughly 0.97 ug/peptide/mL. Memory cells lacking CD40L and CD69 with high CD45RO were sorted. Germline-derived CDR1 and CDR2 are LNHDA and SQIVND (reference sequence). The CDR3 covers 16 residues. Unmatched junction bases numbered 11, after V lost 6 bases and J lost 3 bases. Remarks on this clone: Its antigen is unidentified.

The immunoSEQ assay was version 4, run in survey mode. The repertoire was sequenced with immunoSEQ multiplex PCR; TCRdb's copy has only in-frame clones and lacks some. The sample yields about 64,000 clones, about 77% seen once. This TCR derives from an adult man with HIV who was CMV-seropositive. The J gene is TRBJ1-2, the V gene TRBV19; 9 nucleotides align to TRBD1. The sample here was CD4+ T cells sorted from PBMCs after approximately 19-hour stimulation, taken from a patient who received antiretroviral therapy. The CDR3 nucleotides are TGTGCCAGTAGCCGCAAGGGACAGGGCCGTGACTATGGCTACACCTTC. Its translation is CASSRKGQGRDYGYTF.